The entry that follows covers one TCR beta chain sequence. These data are taken from a study of Ad26.COV2.S vaccination and SARS-CoV-2 variants. Treatment specified: around 19 received Ad26.COV2.S at low or high dose, single or two shots; several received placebo; per-sample allocation not given. Specimens were obtained on day 63 following the first vaccine or placebo injection. Clones were read by immunoSEQ multiplex PCR, and TCRdb kept only the in-frame ones, dropping some. The sample consists of roughly 410,000 clones, roughly four fifths of them appearing once. After removal of 4 bases from V and 2 bases from J, the junction contained 9 bases not matched to a gene. Germline lookup yields CDR1 SGHAT and CDR2 FQNNGV. The length of the CDR3 is 16 residues.

Here the sequenced sample was peripheral blood, taken in a trial of Ad26.COV2.S vaccine versus placebo. The V and J genes are TRBV11-2 and TRBJ2-3; 7 positions agree with TRBD2. This receptor was taken from a person between 18 and 65 years old who received the Ad26.COV2.S COVID-19 vaccine or a placebo. CDR3 in DNA: TGTGCCAGCAGCTATCGAGCGGGGATAATCACAGATACGCAGTATTTT. This translates into CASSYRAGIITDTQYF. The full variable domain, with the rest looked up from reference TRBV11-2 and TRBJ2-3, is EAGVAQSPRYKIIEKRQSVAFWCNPISGHATLYWYQQILGQGPKLLIQFQNNGVVDDSQLPKDRFSAERLKGVDSTLKIQPAKLEDSAVYLCASSYRAGIITDTQYFGPGTRLTVL.